The T cell receptor beta chain described here comes from a study of CD8+ T cells in alopecia areata. The V end lost 0 bases, the J end lost 0 bases, and 6 bases lay between the germline ends. The germline CDR1 and CDR2 sequences are MNHEY and SMNVEV (reference sequence). CDR3 length: 15 residues. TCR sequencing used cDNA made by reverse transcription of extracted RNA. TCRdb's table, derived via immunoSEQ multiplex PCR, lists solely in-frame clones and lacks some. The table has about 110,000 clones, approximately 59% seen once. Study findings and constraints: Clonality in lesional scalp, especially alopecia totalis/universalis, exceeded that of normal scalp. The study also sequences resident alphabeta T cells of normal skin in scalp samples. Mouse data revealed clearer TCR sharing than patient data did, a gap possibly tied to HLA.

Remarks on this clone: Antigen: not known.

Source material: CD8+ T cells sorted from blood. This chain connects TRBV27 to TRBJ2-1; a possible D gene is TRBD2 (6 bases). This TCR was sampled from a human donor in good health. CDR3 loop: CASSLSTSSYNEQFF. The CDR3 DNA reads TGTGCCAGCAGTTTATCGACTAGCTCCTACAATGAGCAGTTCTTC.